This T cell receptor (beta chain) was identified in a study of blood T cell repertoires in COVID-19. About the study: PBMCs, B-cell-depleted T cells, or T cells provided the cDNA or gDNA that made up the material.

Original processing methods: From reference gene primer amplification, estimates of nucleated cell counts were derived. The repertoire was sequenced with immunoSEQ multiplex PCR; TCRdb's copy has only in-frame clones and lacks some. The V and J calls and clone size are taken from that table; D and trimming were inferred from the DNA. Of over 65,000 clones detected, around 89% appear once; the ten largest clones hold 1% to 1.5%. The receptor comes from a woman aged 55 to 70 with acute or convalescent COVID-19. Material: peripheral blood.

CDR3 sequence (DNA): TGTGCCAGCAGCCAATCGGACAGGGTGGAAACTGAAGCTTTCTTT. Protein sequence: CASSQSDRVETEAFF. The chain has TRBV16 and TRBJ1-1; 8 nucleotides line up with TRBD1. CDR1 and CDR2 from the germline V gene are KGHSY and FQNENV. Trimming cost V 0 bases and J 5 bases; bases outside gene matches: 5. The CDR3 is 15 residues long.